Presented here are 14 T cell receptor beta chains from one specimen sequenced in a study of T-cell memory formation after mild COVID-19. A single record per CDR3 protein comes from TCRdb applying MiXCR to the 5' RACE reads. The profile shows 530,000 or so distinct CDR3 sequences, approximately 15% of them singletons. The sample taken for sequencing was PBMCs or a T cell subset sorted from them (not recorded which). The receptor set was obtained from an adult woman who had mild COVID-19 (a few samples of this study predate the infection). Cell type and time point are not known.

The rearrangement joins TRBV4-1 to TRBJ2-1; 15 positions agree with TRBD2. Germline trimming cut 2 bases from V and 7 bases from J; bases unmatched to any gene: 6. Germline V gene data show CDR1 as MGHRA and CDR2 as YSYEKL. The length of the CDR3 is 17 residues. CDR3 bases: TGCGCCAGCAGCCAACCCGGACTAGCGGGGGGGCTTAATGAGCAGTTCTTC. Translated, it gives CASSQPGLAGGLNEQFF.

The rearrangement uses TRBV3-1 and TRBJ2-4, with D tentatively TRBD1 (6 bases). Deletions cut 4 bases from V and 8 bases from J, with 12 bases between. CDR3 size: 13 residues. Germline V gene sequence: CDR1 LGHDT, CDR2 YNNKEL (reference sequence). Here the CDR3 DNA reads TGTGCCAGCAGCCCACGGACAGAAGACATTCAGTACTTC. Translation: CASSPRTEDIQYF.

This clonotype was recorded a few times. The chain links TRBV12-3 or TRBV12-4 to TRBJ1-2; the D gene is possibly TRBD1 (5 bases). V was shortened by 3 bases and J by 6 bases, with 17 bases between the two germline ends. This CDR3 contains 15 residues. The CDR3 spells CASSFERGSADGYTF. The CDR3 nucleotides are TGTGCCAGCAGTTTTGAGAGGGGATCCGCCGATGGCTACACCTTC.

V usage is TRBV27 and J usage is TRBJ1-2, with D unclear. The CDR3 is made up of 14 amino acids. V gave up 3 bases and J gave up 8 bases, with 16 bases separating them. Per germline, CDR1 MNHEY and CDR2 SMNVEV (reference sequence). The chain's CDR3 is CASSLAGYPGGYTF. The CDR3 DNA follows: TGTGCCAGCAGTTTGGCGGGGTACCCGGGGGGCTACACCTTC.

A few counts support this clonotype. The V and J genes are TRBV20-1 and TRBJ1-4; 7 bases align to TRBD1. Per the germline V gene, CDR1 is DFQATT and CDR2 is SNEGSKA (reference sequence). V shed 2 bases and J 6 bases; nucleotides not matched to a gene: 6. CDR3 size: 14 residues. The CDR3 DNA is TGCAGTGCTAGACTCTCAGGGGGGTATGAAAAACTGTTTTTT. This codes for CSARLSGGYEKLFF.

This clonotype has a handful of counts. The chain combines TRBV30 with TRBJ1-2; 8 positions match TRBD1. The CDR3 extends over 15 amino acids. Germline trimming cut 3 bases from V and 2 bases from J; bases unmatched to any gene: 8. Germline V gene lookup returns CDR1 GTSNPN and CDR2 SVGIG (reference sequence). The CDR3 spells CAWRRTGPRNYGYTF. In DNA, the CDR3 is TGTGCCTGGAGGAGGACAGGGCCCCGCAACTATGGCTACACCTTC.

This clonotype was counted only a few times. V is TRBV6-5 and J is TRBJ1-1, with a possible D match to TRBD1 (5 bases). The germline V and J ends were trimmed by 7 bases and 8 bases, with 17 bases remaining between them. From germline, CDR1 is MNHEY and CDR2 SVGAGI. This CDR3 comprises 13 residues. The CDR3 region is CASNPTGGSEAFF. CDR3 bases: TGTGCCAGCAACCCCACGGGGGGGAGCGAAGCTTTCTTT.

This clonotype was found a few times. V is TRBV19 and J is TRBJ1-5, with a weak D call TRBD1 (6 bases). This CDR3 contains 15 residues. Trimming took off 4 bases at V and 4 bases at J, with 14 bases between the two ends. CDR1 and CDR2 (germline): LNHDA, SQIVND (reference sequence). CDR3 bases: TGTGCCAGTAGTAACGGGCAGGGGAGGAATCAGCCCCAGCATTTT. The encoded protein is CASSNGQGRNQPQHF.

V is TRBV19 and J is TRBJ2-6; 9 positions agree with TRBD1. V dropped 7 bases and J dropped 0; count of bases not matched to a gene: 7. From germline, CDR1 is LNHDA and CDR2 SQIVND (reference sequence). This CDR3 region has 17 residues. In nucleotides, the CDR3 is TGTGCCAGTAAGCCGGGACAGGGCCACTCTGGGGCCAACGTCCTGACTTTC. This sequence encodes CASKPGQGHSGANVLTF.

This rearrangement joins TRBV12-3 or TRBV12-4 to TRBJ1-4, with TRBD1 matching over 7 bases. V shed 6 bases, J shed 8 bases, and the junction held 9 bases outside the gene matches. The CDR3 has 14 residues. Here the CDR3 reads CASRLTGPGEKLFF. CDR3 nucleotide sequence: TGTGCCAGCAGGTTGACAGGGCCGGGGGAAAAACTGTTTTTT.

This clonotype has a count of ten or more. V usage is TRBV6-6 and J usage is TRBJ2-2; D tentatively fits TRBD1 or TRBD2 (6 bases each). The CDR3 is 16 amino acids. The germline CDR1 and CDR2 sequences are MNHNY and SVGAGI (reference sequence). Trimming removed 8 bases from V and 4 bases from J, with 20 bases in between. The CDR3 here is CASLLWGARGTGELFF. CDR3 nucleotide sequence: TGTGCCAGCCTACTATGGGGGGCGCGAGGCACCGGGGAGCTGTTTTTT.

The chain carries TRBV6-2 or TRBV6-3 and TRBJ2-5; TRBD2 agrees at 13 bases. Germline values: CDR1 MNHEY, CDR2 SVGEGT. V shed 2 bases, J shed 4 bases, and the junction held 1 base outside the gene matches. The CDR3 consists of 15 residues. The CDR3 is CASSYRTSGRETQYF. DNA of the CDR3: TGTGCCAGCAGTTACCGGACTAGCGGGAGAGAGACCCAGTACTTC.

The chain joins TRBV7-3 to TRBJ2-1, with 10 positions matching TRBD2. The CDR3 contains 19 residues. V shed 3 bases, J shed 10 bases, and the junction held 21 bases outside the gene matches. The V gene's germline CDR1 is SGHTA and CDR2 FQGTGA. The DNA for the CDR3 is TGTGCCAGCAGCTTCCACCCAGCGGGAGGGCCGGAACACCTTTCCGAGCAGTTCTTC. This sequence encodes CASSFHPAGGPEHLSEQFF. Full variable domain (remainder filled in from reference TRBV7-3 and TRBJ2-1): GAGVSQTPSNKVTEKGKYVELRCDPISGHTALYWYRQSLGQGPEFLIYFQGTGAADDSGLPNDRFFAVRPEGSVSTLKIQRTERGDSAVYLCASSFHPAGGPEHLSEQFFGPGTRLTVL.

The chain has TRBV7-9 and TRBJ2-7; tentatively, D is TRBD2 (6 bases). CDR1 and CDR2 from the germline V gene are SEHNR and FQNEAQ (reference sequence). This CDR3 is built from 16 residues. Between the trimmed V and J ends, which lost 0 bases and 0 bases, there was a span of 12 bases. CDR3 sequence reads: CASSLAFGLISYEQYF. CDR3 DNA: TGTGCCAGCAGCTTAGCGTTCGGACTAATCTCCTACGAGCAGTACTTC.